This entry concerns a single T cell receptor beta chain. This specimen belongs to a study of OX40 agonist ivuxolimab in advanced cancers. Libraries were prepared by immunoSEQ multiplex PCR; TCRdb keeps only in-frame clonotypes and omits some of them. Of roughly 50,000 clones listed, roughly 83% were seen once; the top ten hold about an eighth. Germline CDR1 reads GTSNPN; CDR2 reads SVGIG (reference sequence). The CDR3 consists of 13 residues. Unmatched junction bases numbered 6, after V lost 8 bases and J lost 0 bases. The chain joins TRBV30 to TRBJ1-2, with 7 bases identical to TRBD1. The sequence was obtained from an adult with an advanced solid tumor such as melanoma, head and neck, liver or kidney cancer. The sample consisted of CD4+ or CD8+ T cells sorted from blood, taken in a trial of the OX40 agonist ivuxolimab. CDR3 DNA sequence: TGTGCCCTCCGGGACAGAACTAACTATGGCTACACCTTC. Its protein product is CALRDRTNYGYTF.